This TCR beta chain was sequenced for a study of cytomegalovirus exposure and HLA in healthy donors. PCR used 60 Vbeta primers and 13 Jbeta primers. Profiling relied on immunoSEQ multiplex PCR, and the TCRdb table lists in-frame clones only, not all of them. In the table there are 130,000 to 150,000 clones, 73% of which are singletons. The ends were cut back, 6 bases at V and 0 bases at J, with 24 bases in the middle. CDR1 is SGHAT, CDR2 FQNNGV, per germline. This CDR3 has 19 amino acids. This sequence was found in a human donor in good health. The specimen sequenced was PBMCs. This chain links TRBV11-2 with TRBJ2-1; the D gene is possibly TRBD1 (6 bases). The CDR3 spells CASSSYRVGLRSSYNEQFF. The CDR3 DNA reads as TGTGCCAGCAGTTCGTACAGGGTCGGGCTAAGAAGCTCCTACAATGAGCAGTTCTTC. Variable domain in full (rest from reference TRBV11-2 and TRBJ2-1): EAGVAQSPRYKIIEKRQSVAFWCNPISGHATLYWYQQILGQGPKLLIQFQNNGVVDDSQLPKDRFSAERLKGVDSTLKIQPAKLEDSAVYLCASSSYRVGLRSSYNEQFFGPGTRLTVL.